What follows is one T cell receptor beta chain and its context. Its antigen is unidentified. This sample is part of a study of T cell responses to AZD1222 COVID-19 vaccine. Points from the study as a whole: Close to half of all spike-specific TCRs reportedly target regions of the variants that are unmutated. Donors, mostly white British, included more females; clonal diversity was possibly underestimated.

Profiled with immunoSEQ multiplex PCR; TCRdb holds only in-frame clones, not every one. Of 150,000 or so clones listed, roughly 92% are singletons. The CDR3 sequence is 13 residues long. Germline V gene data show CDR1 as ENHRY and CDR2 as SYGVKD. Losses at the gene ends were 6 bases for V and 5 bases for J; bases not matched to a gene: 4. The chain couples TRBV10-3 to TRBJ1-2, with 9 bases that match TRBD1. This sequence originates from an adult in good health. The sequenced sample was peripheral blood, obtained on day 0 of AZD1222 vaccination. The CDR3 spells CAISLGQGYGYTF. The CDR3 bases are TGTGCCATCAGCCTGGGACAGGGATATGGCTACACCTTC.